These T cell receptor beta chains were read from a single sample in a study of Ad26.COV2.S vaccination and SARS-CoV-2 variants. The data were produced by immunoSEQ multiplex PCR, yet TCRdb's version contains in-frame clones alone and is incomplete. Here the sample spans about 350,000 clones, roughly nine tenths being singletons. The sample consisted of peripheral blood, taken in a trial of Ad26.COV2.S vaccine versus placebo. All receptors derive from a person between 18 and 65 years old who received the Ad26.COV2.S COVID-19 vaccine or a placebo. Both conserved end residues are trimmed from each CDR3. The order of the fields is CDR3 protein, V gene, J gene.

ASSIKGQGGHEQF	TRBV11-3	TRBJ2-1
ASIQRRSSYNEQF	TRBV6-5	TRBJ2-1
ASRVQEGLEDEQF	TRBV6-6	TRBJ2-1
ASSVRRTGGKLF	TRBV25-1	TRBJ2-2
ASSFGMTGNYEQY	TRBV5-8	TRBJ2-7
ASSWNGGLNTEAF	TRBV18	TRBJ1-1
ASSPGVGDYSNQPQH	TRBV3-1/TRBV3-2	TRBJ1-5
ATSRESAGNGTGELF	TRBV15	TRBJ2-2
ASSYLSGGEST	TRBV28	TRBJ1-2
ATGTGAEAF	TRBV19	TRBJ1-1
ASSQETGGRYEQY	TRBV4-3	TRBJ2-7
ASSEASGLPYEQY	TRBV6-1	TRBJ2-7
SARPLETQY	TRBV20-1	TRBJ2-5
ASSFPPPDGYT	TRBV7-9	TRBJ1-2
ASSPEPYEQY	TRBV5-1	TRBJ2-7
ASRERPTTGTGTPTQY	TRBV6-1	TRBJ2-3
ASSIRGEHYT	TRBV9	TRBJ1-2
ASTETGGLANEKLF	TRBV5-6	TRBJ1-4
ASSPRGISYNEQF	TRBV4-1	TRBJ2-1
ASSPAGTVYQETQY	TRBV28	TRBJ2-5
ASSPPPGQGNTEAF	TRBV18	TRBJ1-1
ASSLTSGKVNTIY	TRBV7-9	TRBJ1-3
ASSQDRSPGSYNEQF	TRBV4-3	TRBJ2-1
ASSPPGTSGGTTGELF	TRBV5-4	TRBJ2-2
ASSPNRVRPYNEQF	TRBV7-3	TRBJ2-1
ASSVTGNEQY	TRBV2	TRBJ2-7
ASSYGTLTSETEAF	TRBV5-1	TRBJ1-1
ASSLASPSEQY	TRBV7-9	TRBJ2-7
ASSHGTGNNEQF	TRBV3-1/TRBV3-2	TRBJ2-1
ASSPLNQPQH	TRBV12-3/TRBV12-4	TRBJ1-5
SAEVRDRGAF	TRBV29-1	TRBJ1-1
ASSPETGRNQPQH	TRBV18	TRBJ1-5
ASSQATNMNTEAF	TRBV4-1	TRBJ1-1
ASGLTGIYGYT	TRBV27	TRBJ1-2
ASSLGDGTGTLGHQPQH	TRBV4-2	TRBJ1-5
ASSYTRETSTDTQY	TRBV6-5	TRBJ2-3
ASSLRVRVPDGELF	TRBV7-2	TRBJ2-2
AWSGRLELGELF	TRBV30	TRBJ2-2
ASSSGQGNYGYT	TRBV28	TRBJ1-2
SVGAQGVEKLF	TRBV29-1	TRBJ1-4
ASRIAGGPTDTQY	TRBV5-1	TRBJ2-3
SVDLATNEKLF	TRBV29-1	TRBJ1-4
ASSVETIPGAEDGYT	TRBV9	TRBJ1-2